Given below is one T cell receptor (beta chain) in context. The data belong to a study of shared clonotypes between healthy human individuals. The authors distributed each subset's genomic DNA evenly over several immunoSEQ plates. Profiled with immunoSEQ multiplex PCR; TCRdb holds only in-frame clones, not every one. The table lists 2 million to 2.5 million clones, 93% of them singletons. This CDR3 region has 21 residues. CDR1 is ENHRY, CDR2 SYGVKD, per germline. The V end lost 2 bases, the J end lost 1 base, and 24 bases lay between the germline ends. Specimen: naive CD4+ T cells from PBMCs. Subset meaning: CD45RA+ positively selected. This rearrangement joins TRBV10-3 to TRBJ2-6; the D gene is possibly TRBD1 (6 bases). This TCR was recovered from a man in his late teens or twenties in good health. Some clones in this sample may be carry-over from other donors' samples. The CDR3: CAISEHISRDIPLSGANVLTF. The CDR3 region has the DNA TGTGCCATCAGTGAGCACATTTCCCGGGACATCCCTCTATCTGGGGCCAACGTCCTGACTTTC.